Listed below are T cell receptor beta chains from one sample, sequenced in a study of shared clonotypes between healthy human individuals. TCRdb's table, derived via immunoSEQ multiplex PCR, lists solely in-frame clones and lacks some. The data show roughly 700,000 clones, roughly 91% seen once. The sequenced sample consisted of memory CD8+ T cells from PBMCs. The receptors were gathered from a man aged 18 to 35 in good health. Some clones in this sample may be carry-over from other donors' samples. CDR3s include the opening cysteine and the closing phenylalanine or tryptophan. D genes are given only for firm matches. Some rows have no size entry. The others give once, few or many, or a class for an expanded clone.

TRBD1	16	TRBV6-4	.	TRBJ2-3	TGTGCCAGCAGTGAGAAGGGACAGGAAAGCACAGATACGCAGTATTTT	CASSEKGQESTDTQYF
.	12	TRBV29-1	.	TRBJ2-2	TGCAGCGTTGTGGGGAACACCGGGGAGCTGTTTTTT	CSVVGNTGELFF
.	17	TRBV7-9	.	TRBJ1-3	TGTGCCAGCAGCTTAGATTGGGCAGGCAATTCTGGAAACACCATATATTTT	CASSLDWAGNSGNTIYF
.	12	TRBV28	.	TRBJ1-3	TGTGCCAGCAGTTTATTGGTAGACACCATATATTTT	CASSLLVDTIYF
.	17	TRBV4-2	.	TRBJ2-5	TGTGCCAGCAGCCGAAGAGCGGGCAGGGTGATCCAAGAGACCCAGTACTTC	CASSRRAGRVIQETQYF
TRBD2	16	TRBV5-1	medium-sized	TRBJ2-2	TGCGCCAGCAGCTTGGAATGGCTAGCGGGCACCGGGGAGCTGTTTTTT	CASSLEWLAGTGELFF
.	14	TRBV9	once	TRBJ2-5	TGTGCCAGCAGCGCCGCCGGGTATCAAGAGACCCAGTACTTC	CASSAAGYQETQYF
.	15	TRBV21-1	.	TRBJ2-2	TGTGCCAGCAGCAATTTGTCCCCGAACACCGGGGAGCTGTTTTTT	CASSNLSPNTGELFF
.	14	TRBV5-5	.	TRBJ2-7	TGTGCCAGCAGCTTGTCATCAGGGGTCTACGAGCAGTACTTC	CASSLSSGVYEQYF
TRBD1	17	TRBV19	.	TRBJ2-2	TGTGCCAGTATCCCGCCCCGGGACAGGGTTTTCCCCGGGGAGCTGTTTTTT	CASIPPRDRVFPGELFF
TRBD2	15	TRBV18	once	TRBJ2-7	TGTGCCAGCTCACCCTCTAGCGGGAGATCCTACGAGCAGTACTTC	CASSPSSGRSYEQYF
TRBD1	15	TRBV7-8	.	TRBJ1-1	TGTGCCAGCAGCTTGGACAGGGGGCGACGGACTGAAGCTTTCTTT	CASSLDRGRRTEAFF
TRBD1	16	TRBV18	.	TRBJ2-7	TGTGCCAGCTCACCTCCCGCACGGGACAGGGGGTGGGAGCAGTACTTC	CASSPPARDRGWEQYF
.	13	TRBV10-2	.	TRBJ2-2	TGCGCCAGCAGTTACGACAACACCGGGGAGCTGTTTTTT	CASSYDNTGELFF
TRBD1	15	TRBV5-1	.	TRBJ2-5	TGCGCCAGCAGCTCTCGACAGGGGGATGAGGAGACCCAGTACTTC	CASSSRQGDEETQYF
.	15	TRBV4-3	.	TRBJ2-3	TGCGCCAGCAGCCAAGGATCGGGGGTAGGACCTACGCAGTATTTT	CASSQGSGVGPTQYF
TRBD1	12	TRBV27	.	TRBJ2-5	TGTGCCAGTGGACAGGGCCAAGAGACCCAGTACTTC	CASGQGQETQYF
.	14	TRBV9	.	TRBJ1-1	TGTGCCAGCAGCGTAGGGGGAGTGAACACTGAAGCTTTCTTT	CASSVGGVNTEAFF
TRBD1	15	TRBV27	few	TRBJ2-2	TGTGCCAGCACCCGGACAGGGCACAACACCGGGGAGCTGTTTTTT	CASTRTGHNTGELFF
.	14	TRBV2	.	TRBJ2-5	TGTGCCAGCAGTGAAGTGTCAGGGTGGGAGACCCAGTACTTC	CASSEVSGWETQYF
.	15	TRBV10-3	.	TRBJ2-1	TGTGCCATCAGTGATCGAGGGGCTCAAGGCAATGAGCAGTTCTTC	CAISDRGAQGNEQFF
.	14	TRBV5-1	.	TRBJ2-2	TGCGCCAGCAGCTTGACGCTAGGTACCGGGGAGCTGTTTTTT	CASSLTLGTGELFF
.	18	TRBV14	.	TRBJ2-5	TGTGCCAGCAGCCAGGCCCGGACAGATATTTATCCCCAAGAGACCCAGTACTTC	CASSQARTDIYPQETQYF
.	15	TRBV5-6	.	TRBJ2-4	TGTGCCAGCAGCTTGGGGTTACTAGCCAAAAACATTCAGTACTTC	CASSLGLLAKNIQYF